Listed here are 32 T cell receptor beta chains from one sample, sequenced in a study of blood T cell repertoires in COVID-19. TCRdb's table, derived via immunoSEQ multiplex PCR, lists solely in-frame clones and lacks some. The data show some 170,000 clones, 90% to 95% seen once. Specimen: peripheral blood. These receptors were taken from a woman aged 60-70 years with COVID-19, enrolled during active disease.

The CDR3 DNA is TGTGCCAGCAGCCTCCGGACAGGGGCGGGGACCGGGGAGCTGTTTTTT. Protein: CASSLRTGAGTGELFF. The J gene is TRBJ2-2, the V gene TRBV3-1 (or the pseudogene TRBV3-2), with 9 bases fitting TRBD1. Germline V lookup: CDR1 LGHDT, CDR2 YNNKEL (reference sequence). V was clipped by 4 bases and J by 5 bases; unmatched bases: 8. The CDR3 loop spans 16 amino acids.

V usage is TRBV19 and J usage is TRBJ1-6; 8 bases match TRBD1. There are 18 residues in the CDR3. The junction had 11 bases not matched to a gene; V was cut back by 6 bases and J by 1 base. CDR1 is LNHDA, CDR2 SQIVND, per germline (reference sequence). CDR3 region: CASRDRVNQPSYNSPLHF. The CDR3 DNA reads TGTGCCAGTAGGGACAGGGTTAATCAACCGTCCTATAATTCACCCCTCCACTTT.

The rearrangement joins TRBV6-2 or TRBV6-3 to TRBJ1-6; unclear D gene. This CDR3 has 14 amino acids. Per the germline V gene, CDR1 is MNHEY and CDR2 is SVGEGT. Trimming shortened V by 2 bases and J by 10 bases, and 12 bases separated the two germline ends. The CDR3 DNA is TGTGCCAGCAGTTACCAAGAGGCGGGATCACCCCTCCACTTT. This codes for CASSYQEAGSPLHF.

The chain links TRBV19 to TRBJ1-5, with D possibly TRBD1 on 5 matching bases. This CDR3 is 14 amino acids long. Trimming pared 4 bases from V and 0 bases from J, leaving 7 bases between. The germline gives CDR1 LNHDA, CDR2 SQIVND (reference sequence). The CDR3 region has the DNA TGTGCCAGTAGTAGAAGGGGTAGCAATCAGCCCCAGCATTTT. Its translation is CASSRRGSNQPQHF.

The V and J genes are TRBV6-5 and TRBJ1-5, with 7 bases fitting TRBD1. V lost 5 bases to trimming and J lost 7 bases; unmatched junction nucleotides: 11. The CDR3 has 15 amino acids. Germline-derived CDR1 and CDR2 are MNHEY and SVGAGI. For the CDR3, the DNA is TGTGCCAGCAGTCCGACAGGGCTACTCAGCCAGCCCCAGCATTTT. Protein sequence: CASSPTGLLSQPQHF.

The chain couples TRBV12-1 to TRBJ1-5; TRBD1, as called in the table, went unchecked against the DNA. TRBV12-1 is deemed a pseudogene. The CDR3 has 15 residues. The CDR3 spells CASGAPTGLNQPQHF. CDR3 coding DNA: TGTGCCAGCGGTGCCCCGACAGGTCTTAATCAGCCCCAGCATTTT.

The chain carries TRBV2 and TRBJ2-3, with D possibly TRBD1 on 6 matching bases. The germline V and J ends were trimmed by 4 bases and 2 bases, with 13 bases remaining between them. The CDR3 runs to 15 residues. CDR1 is SNHLY and CDR2 is FYNNEI in the germline V gene. CDR3 DNA sequence: TGTGCCAGCAGTGTAAGAGGGGGAAACACAGATACGCAGTATTTT. It translates to CASSVRGGNTDTQYF. Complete variable domain (other parts from reference TRBV2 and TRBJ2-3): EPEVTQTPSHQVTQMGQEVILRCVPISNHLYFYWYRQILGQKVEFLVSFYNNEISEKSEIFDDQFSVERPDGSNFTLKIRSTKLEDSAMYFCASSVRGGNTDTQYFGPGTRLTVL.

The V call is TRBV18, the J call TRBJ2-3; TRBD2 matches at 9 bases. V lost 8 bases and J lost 6; bases outside the gene matches: 6. There are 13 residues in the CDR3. Germline lookup yields CDR1 KGHSH and CDR2 LQKENI. This CDR3 is CASHSGGPDTQYF. As DNA, the CDR3 is TGTGCCAGCCACAGCGGGGGGCCCGATACGCAGTATTTT.

V gene TRBV19 combines with J gene TRBJ2-5; D might be TRBD1 (5 bases). The CDR3 spans 15 residues. Trimming took 3 bases from V and 5 from J, leaving 16 bases between them. Germline V gene lookup returns CDR1 LNHDA and CDR2 SQIVND (reference sequence). The CDR3 sequence: CASSMVQGIMETQYF. In DNA, the CDR3 is TGTGCCAGTAGTATGGTTCAGGGAATAATGGAGACCCAGTACTTC.

The chain links TRBV5-5 to TRBJ1-2; TRBD1 matches at 9 bases. With V trimmed by 1 base and J by 0 bases, 7 bases remained unmatched. CDR3 length: 17 residues. CDR1 and CDR2 from the germline V gene are SGHKS and YYEKEE (reference sequence). The CDR3 coding sequence is TGTGCCAGCAGCTTGTCAGGACAGGGGAGTACTAACTATGGCTACACCTTC. This codes for CASSLSGQGSTNYGYTF.

The chain joins TRBV11-3 to TRBJ2-3, with a weak D call TRBD1 (5 bases). V was pared by 6 bases and J by 7 bases, with 8 bases between. The CDR3 has 11 residues. The V gene's germline CDR1 is SGHNT and CDR2 YENEEA. In DNA form, the CDR3 reads TGTGCCAGCAGTACAGGAAATACGCAGTATTTT. It specifies CASSTGNTQYF.

The chain uses TRBV6-1 and TRBJ1-1, with TRBD1 as a possible D gene (5 bases). Germline V gene sequence: CDR1 MNHNS, CDR2 SASEGT. The CDR3 is 14 amino acids. Trimming took off 2 bases at V and 4 bases at J, with 11 bases between the two ends. CDR3 sequence reads: CASSETRGSTEAFF. The CDR3 DNA sequence: TGTGCCAGCAGTGAAACCCGGGGGAGCACTGAAGCTTTCTTT.

The chain is built from TRBV7-2 and TRBJ1-1; tentatively, D is TRBD1 (6 bases). The CDR3 covers 15 residues. Germline CDR1 and CDR2: SGHTA and FQGNSA. Trimming shortened V by 5 bases and J by 3 bases, and 16 bases separated the two germline ends. The CDR3, as DNA: TGTGCCAGCAGCGTAACCAGGGGTGAGGACACTGAAGCTTTCTTT. As protein: CASSVTRGEDTEAFF.

V gene TRBV19 combines with J gene TRBJ1-5, with TRBD1 identical over 10 bases. Per germline, CDR1 LNHDA and CDR2 SQIVND (reference sequence). V dropped 7 bases and J dropped 4; count of bases not matched to a gene: 7. The CDR3 covers 15 residues. The CDR3 protein is CASTETGGQNQPQHF. The CDR3, as DNA: TGTGCCAGTACCGAGACAGGGGGCCAAAATCAGCCCCAGCATTTT.

The V call is TRBV7-3, the J call TRBJ1-2; unclear D gene. Trimming removed 6 bases at V and 8 bases at J, with 13 bases between. Germline V gene lookup returns CDR1 SGHTA and CDR2 FQGTGA. CDR3 length: 12 residues. CDR3 sequence (DNA): TGTGCCAGCAGACCCCCGGAGGGAGGCTACACCTTC. It encodes CASRPPEGGYTF.

J is TRBJ1-4 and V is TRBV6-5, with D possibly matching TRBD1 (6 bases). Trimming took off 0 bases at V and 7 bases at J, with 12 bases between the two ends. From germline, CDR1 is MNHEY and CDR2 SVGAGI. The CDR3 covers 15 residues. The CDR3 nucleotides read TGTGCCAGCAGTTACTCTACCAGGGGCGCTGAAAAACTGTTTTTT. The encoded protein is CASSYSTRGAEKLFF.

The CDR3 spells CASSDSGSVSTEAFF. The CDR3 DNA reads as TGTGCCAGCAGTGACTCCGGGAGCGTCTCAACTGAAGCTTTCTTT. The chain couples TRBV25-1 to TRBJ1-1; D uncertain. V was trimmed by 3 bases and J by 5 bases, leaving 16 bases between them. Germline CDR1 and CDR2: MGHDK and SYGVNS. CDR3 length equals 15 residues.

The rearrangement links TRBV5-1 to TRBJ1-1, with D unclear. V was shortened by 2 bases and J by 1 base, with 12 bases between the two germline ends. The CDR3 runs 15 residues. Germline V gives CDR1 SGHRS, CDR2 YFSETQ. The CDR3 DNA reads as TGCGCCAGCAGCTTACTAGAGACACAGAACACTGAAGCTTTCTTT. This sequence encodes CASSLLETQNTEAFF.

The chain employs TRBV25-1 and TRBJ1-5; D is unresolved. V was trimmed by 6 bases and J by 2 bases, leaving 5 bases between them. Germline V gene lookup returns CDR1 MGHDK and CDR2 SYGVNS. The CDR3 is 12 amino acids. The DNA of the CDR3 is TGTGCCAGCAGCGGGGGCAATCAGCCCCAGCATTTT. Translation gives CASSGGNQPQHF.

This chain joins TRBV27 and TRBJ1-1; maybe TRBD1 (6 bases). From germline, CDR1 is MNHEY and CDR2 SMNVEV (reference sequence). The CDR3 covers 14 residues. V was shortened by 3 bases and J by 5 bases, with 13 bases between the two germline ends. The CDR3 reads CASSLRGQGTEAFF. The DNA for the CDR3 is TGTGCCAGCAGTTTGCGGGGGCAGGGAACTGAAGCTTTCTTT.

The rearrangement joins TRBV9 to TRBJ1-1; D might be TRBD1 (5 bases). The CDR3 covers 15 residues. Trimming removed 3 bases at V and 8 bases at J, with 20 bases between. The V gene's germline CDR1 is SGDLS and CDR2 YYNGEE. Here the CDR3 reads CASSGPTQALGEAFF. CDR3 bases: TGTGCCAGCAGCGGCCCTACACAGGCGTTAGGCGAAGCTTTCTTT.

This chain links TRBV7-2 with TRBJ2-7; 8 bases are shared with TRBD2. Germline CDR1 and CDR2: SGHTA and FQGNSA. Trimming cost V 5 bases and J 4 bases; bases outside gene matches: 7. The CDR3 has 14 residues. CDR3 in amino acids: CASSRGGGRYEQYF. CDR3 DNA sequence: TGTGCCAGCAGCCGGGGGGGTGGTAGATACGAGCAGTACTTC.

The CDR3 reads CASRDRGTDTQYF. The CDR3 DNA sequence: TGTGCCAGCCGGGACAGAGGCACAGATACGCAGTATTTT. The chain joins TRBV27 to TRBJ2-3; TRBD1 matches 7 bases. V was clipped by 8 bases and J by 1 base; unmatched bases: 3. The CDR3 is 13 amino acids. Germline-derived CDR1 and CDR2 are MNHEY and SMNVEV (reference sequence).

The chain is built from TRBV5-1 and TRBJ2-5; 15 nucleotides align to TRBD2. The germline CDR1 and CDR2 sequences are SGHRS and YFSETQ. Trimming took 4 bases from V and 0 from J; bases not matched to a gene: 7. The CDR3 covers 18 residues. The CDR3 coding sequence is TGCGCCAGCAGCAATGGACTAGCGGGGGGGCCCTACCAAGAGACCCAGTACTTC. Residues: CASSNGLAGGPYQETQYF. Looking up the rest from reference TRBV5-1 and TRBJ2-5 gives the full variable domain: KAGVTQTPRYLIKTRGQQVTLSCSPISGHRSVSWYQQTPGQGLQFLFEYFSETQRNKGNFPGRFSGRQFSNSRSEMNVSTLELGDSALYLCASSNGLAGGPYQETQYFGPGTRLLVL.

This sequence joins TRBV30 and TRBJ1-5, with a possible D match to TRBD1 (5 bases). V lost 5 bases to trimming and J lost 0 bases, with 5 bases between them. The CDR3 contains 12 residues. The V gene's germline CDR1 is GTSNPN and CDR2 SVGIG (reference sequence). CDR3 nucleotide sequence: TGTGCCTGGGGACATAGCAATCAGCCCCAGCATTTT. This encodes CAWGHSNQPQHF.

The chain links TRBV5-8 to TRBJ2-7, with a tentative D call TRBD1 (5 bases). V lost 3 bases and J 5 bases, leaving 15 bases between the germline ends. Per germline, CDR1 SGHTS and CDR2 YDEGEE. The CDR3 is 14 residues long. The CDR3 DNA sequence: TGTGCCAGCAGCTCTAGGGGTGCAATCCACGAGCAGTACTTC. Its translation is CASSSRGAIHEQYF.

V is TRBV3-1 (or the pseudogene TRBV3-2) and J is TRBJ1-2; TRBD1 aligns across 9 bases. CDR3 length: 13 amino acids. The trim removed 1 base at V and 8 bases at J, leaving 2 bases unmatched. CDR1 is LGHDT and CDR2 is YNNKEL in the germline V gene (reference sequence). This chain's CDR3 is CASSQGTGGGYTF. CDR3 DNA sequence: TGTGCCAGCAGCCAAGGAACAGGGGGCGGCTACACCTTC.

The V call is TRBV9, the J call TRBJ1-4; D is perhaps TRBD1 (5 bases). CDR1 is SGDLS and CDR2 is YYNGEE in the germline V gene. The CDR3 is 13 amino acids. The V and J ends lost 3 bases and 7 bases respectively, with 10 bases between them. The CDR3 DNA reads as TGTGCCAGCAGCGCAGGGTTCGGTGAAAAACTGTTTTTT. Its translation: CASSAGFGEKLFF.

This clone turned up a few times. V is TRBV18 and J is TRBJ2-2; D is undetermined. The CDR3 is 14 amino acids. Trimming removed 1 base at V and 3 bases at J, with 6 bases between. Germline V gene sequence: CDR1 KGHSH, CDR2 LQKENI. In DNA, the CDR3 is TGTGCCAGCTCACCACAGCGTGACACCGGGGAGCTGTTTTTT. Translating it yields CASSPQRDTGELFF.

The chain links TRBV5-1 to TRBJ2-5, with 8 bases that match TRBD1. The germline gives CDR1 SGHRS, CDR2 YFSETQ. After removal of 4 bases from V and 4 bases from J, the junction contained 6 bases not matched to a gene. The length of the CDR3 is 14 residues. For the CDR3, the DNA is TGCGCCAGCAGCAAGACAGGGGATATAGAGACCCAGTACTTC. Translation gives CASSKTGDIETQYF.

V usage is TRBV6-2 or TRBV6-3 and J usage is TRBJ2-2, with a weak D call TRBD2 (5 bases). Looked up from germline, CDR1 is MNHEY and CDR2 is SVGEGT. V shed 5 bases and J shed 4 bases, with 8 bases lying between them. This CDR3 region has 13 residues. CDR3 sequence (DNA): TGTGCCAGCAGTCTCGAGGGCACCGGGGAGCTGTTTTTT. Its protein product is CASSLEGTGELFF.

V gene TRBV11-2 combines with J gene TRBJ1-1; weak D call: TRBD1 (6 bases). The germline V gene encodes CDR1 SGHAT and CDR2 FQNNGV. V lost 5 bases, J lost 1 base, and 14 bases lay in between. The CDR3 totals 15 residues. CDR3 DNA: TGTGCCAGCAGCCTCCGGACAGCCGGGAACACTGAAGCTTTCTTT. It translates to CASSLRTAGNTEAFF.